This record concerns one T cell receptor beta chain sequence. Its antigen is still unknown. Every sample yielded at least 6 million isolated PBMCs. The source of the sample is a study of blood T cells in healthy people across ages. Broader study findings: From one million sequenced T cells, diversity estimates were lower bounds.

Then a second PCR, running about 6 to 11 cycles, was carried out with a sample-barcoded 5' primer and a J-beta primer mix. Every sample gave at least 3 million paired-end reads containing CDR3. TCRdb recomputed calls from the 5' RACE reads with MiXCR, one row per CDR3 protein. Among 790,000 or so distinct CDR3 sequences listed, 56% were seen once. Per germline, CDR1 SQVTM and CDR2 ANQGSEA. The CDR3 sequence is 16 residues long. The V end lost 6 bases, the J end lost 0 bases, and 18 bases lay between the germline ends. The material sequenced was blood. This sequence joins TRBV29-1 and TRBJ2-1; D is unclear. The receptor comes from a man between 40 and 49 years old in good health. Here the CDR3 reads CSVREGFGSSYNEQFF. CDR3 DNA: TGCAGCGTGCGCGAAGGGTTTGGATCCTCCTACAATGAGCAGTTCTTC.